This passage covers 11 T cell receptor beta chains from one sample sequenced in a study of CD8+CD57+ T cells in acquired aplastic anemia. TCR beta VDJ combinations and CDR3 sequences were profiled from genomic DNA. TCRdb itself ran the reads through MiXCR, one entry per CDR3 protein. The table records 150,000 to 180,000 distinct CDR3 sequences, just over 50% of them present only once. Only patients with CD8+CD57+ cell expansion on flow cytometry were chosen for sequencing. Source material: sorted CD4+, CD8+, or CD8+CD57+ T cells (not recorded which) from PBMCs. These receptors all stem from a human donor with aplastic anemia.

This clonotype was detected ten times or more. The genes are TRBV2 and TRBJ2-3; TRBD2 matches at 9 bases. V lost 6 bases and J lost 2; bases outside the gene matches: 9. CDR1 and CDR2 from the germline V gene are SNHLY and FYNNEI. The length of the CDR3 is 16 residues. This chain's CDR3 is CASSVIAGAATDTQYF. CDR3 bases: TGTGCCAGCAGCGTCATAGCGGGGGCCGCCACAGATACGCAGTATTTT.

In its sample, this clonotype was seen many times. As DNA, the CDR3 is TGTGCCAGCAGCTTAGGGACAGGGGGGATTTCACCCCTCCACTTT. The encoded protein is CASSLGTGGISPLHF. The V and J genes are TRBV13 and TRBJ1-6; 9 positions match TRBD1. V lost 0 bases and J lost 9; bases outside the gene matches: 3. Looked up from germline, CDR1 is PRHDT and CDR2 is FYEKMQ (reference sequence). The CDR3 sequence is 15 residues long.

The chain recombines TRBV20-1 with TRBJ2-1; D is perhaps TRBD2 (6 bases). Trimming shortened V by 0 bases and J by 8 bases, and 8 bases separated the two germline ends. Germline loops: CDR1 DFQATT, CDR2 SNEGSKA (reference sequence). The CDR3 sequence is 12 residues long. CDR3 region: CSARDGGDEQFF. The CDR3 bases are TGCAGTGCTAGAGACGGCGGGGATGAGCAGTTCTTC.

This chain connects TRBV14 to TRBJ2-7; D gene unclear. From germline, CDR1 is SGHDN and CDR2 FVKESK. The V end lost 6 bases, the J end lost 2 bases, and 8 bases lay between the germline ends. The CDR3 covers 12 residues. The CDR3 coding sequence is TGTGCCAGCAGTTTCCAGGCCTACGAGCAGTACTTC. This encodes CASSFQAYEQYF.

Ten or more counts support this clonotype. The chain is built from TRBV6-2 or TRBV6-3 and TRBJ2-7, with D maybe TRBD1 (5 bases). This CDR3 has 14 residues. Germline V gives CDR1 MNHEY, CDR2 SVGEGT. The V and J ends lost 2 bases and 2 bases respectively, with 10 bases between them. Here the CDR3 DNA reads TGTGCCAGCAGTTACGGGGTGGGGCCCTACGAGCAGTACTTC. It is translated as CASSYGVGPYEQYF.

The rearrangement joins TRBV7-9 to TRBJ2-2; 9 bases fit TRBD1. The CDR3 contains 15 residues. The V gene's germline CDR1 is SEHNR and CDR2 FQNEAQ (reference sequence). V lost 1 base to trimming and J lost 4 bases; unmatched junction nucleotides: 1. CDR3 nucleotide sequence: TGTGCCAGCAGCTTAGGGACAGGGGTCACCGGGGAGCTGTTTTTT. It is translated as CASSLGTGVTGELFF.

This clonotype has only one observation. This could be a read error, since a much larger clone is one nucleotide away. The CDR3 ends on some other residue instead of the conserved phenylalanine or tryptophan, so this is likely a read error. The V and J genes are TRBV7-8 and TRBJ2-7; D not resolved. V was trimmed by 6 bases and J by 4 bases, leaving 10 bases between them. The length of the CDR3 is 12 residues. Germline CDR1 SGHVS, CDR2 FQNEAQ. CDR3 coding DNA: TGTGCCAGCAGTTGGGCCTTATACGAGCAGTACTCC. This gives the protein CASSWALYEQYS.

This clonotype occurred a few times. The chain recombines TRBV19 with TRBJ1-3; D gene uncertain. In germline, CDR1 is LNHDA, CDR2 SQIVND (reference sequence). The CDR3 has 14 residues. Trimming cost V 8 bases and J 0 bases, with 11 bases left between them. The CDR3: CASEAGSSGNTIYF. The CDR3 nucleotides are TGTGCCAGTGAGGCGGGGAGCTCTGGAAACACCATATATTTT.

Comment on this clonotype: A junction end diverges from the germline sequence, so it may reflect a read error. The gene calls are TRBV19 and TRBJ1-2; no reliable D call. The germline gives CDR1 LNHDA, CDR2 SQIVND (reference sequence). The CDR3 loop spans 13 amino acids. CDR3 protein: CASSTQAVHGYTF. CDR3 coding DNA: TGTGCCAGTAGTACACAAGCTGTTCATGGCTACACTTTC.

This clonotype was found many times. The rearrangement joins TRBV9 to TRBJ2-3; D is uncertain. Germline CDR1 and CDR2: SGDLS and YYNGEE. The CDR3 has 13 amino acids. V was trimmed by 3 bases and J by 4 bases, leaving 9 bases between them. In DNA form, the CDR3 reads TGTGCCAGCAGCGCGACCCTACCAGATACGCAGTATTTT. Its protein is CASSATLPDTQYF.

The V call is TRBV5-5, the J call TRBJ2-7; the match to TRBD1 covers 11 bases. The V gene end was trimmed by 6 bases and the J gene end by 4 bases; junction bases not matched to a gene: 12. This CDR3 has 16 residues. Per the germline V gene, CDR1 is SGHKS and CDR2 is YYEKEE (reference sequence). CDR3 protein: CASTPTRDRGMYEQYF. Written as DNA, the CDR3 is TGTGCCAGCACCCCTACCCGGGACAGGGGGATGTACGAGCAGTACTTC.